These 3 T cell receptor beta chains came from one sample sequenced in a study of blood T cell repertoires in COVID-19. Generated by immunoSEQ multiplex PCR, the TCRdb table keeps only in-frame clones and is missing some. The table has 120,000 to 150,000 clones, approximately 83% seen once. Sequenced input: peripheral blood. The receptors were sampled from a woman in her sixties or seventies with COVID-19, enrolled during active disease.

The chain has TRBV7-3 and TRBJ2-3; a weak D match, TRBD2 (6 bases). V lost 2 bases and J 6 bases, leaving 12 bases between the germline ends. CDR3 length equals 14 residues. Germline V gene lookup returns CDR1 SGHTA and CDR2 FQGTGA. As DNA, the CDR3 is TGTGCCAGCAGCTTAGCCTGGGGGGTGGATACGCAGTATTTT. Translating it yields CASSLAWGVDTQYF.

The chain has TRBV3-1 (or the pseudogene TRBV3-2) and TRBJ2-1; 13 positions agree with TRBD2. Looked up from germline, CDR1 is LGHDT and CDR2 is YNNKEL (reference sequence). After removal of 5 bases from V and 7 bases from J, the junction contained 5 bases not matched to a gene. CDR3 length: 15 amino acids. CDR3 coding DNA: TGTGCCAGCAGCTATAGGACTAGCGGGGGAAATGAGCAGTTCTTC. Translating it yields CASSYRTSGGNEQFF.

In its sample, this clone was seen once. The V call is TRBV19, the J call TRBJ2-2, with no clear D. Germline CDR1 and CDR2: LNHDA and SQIVND (reference sequence). This CDR3 region has 13 residues. V lost 8 bases and J lost 2, with 9 bases in between. As DNA, the CDR3 is TGTGCCAGTTCGAGGAAAAACACCGGGGAGCTGTTTTTT. It translates to CASSRKNTGELFF.